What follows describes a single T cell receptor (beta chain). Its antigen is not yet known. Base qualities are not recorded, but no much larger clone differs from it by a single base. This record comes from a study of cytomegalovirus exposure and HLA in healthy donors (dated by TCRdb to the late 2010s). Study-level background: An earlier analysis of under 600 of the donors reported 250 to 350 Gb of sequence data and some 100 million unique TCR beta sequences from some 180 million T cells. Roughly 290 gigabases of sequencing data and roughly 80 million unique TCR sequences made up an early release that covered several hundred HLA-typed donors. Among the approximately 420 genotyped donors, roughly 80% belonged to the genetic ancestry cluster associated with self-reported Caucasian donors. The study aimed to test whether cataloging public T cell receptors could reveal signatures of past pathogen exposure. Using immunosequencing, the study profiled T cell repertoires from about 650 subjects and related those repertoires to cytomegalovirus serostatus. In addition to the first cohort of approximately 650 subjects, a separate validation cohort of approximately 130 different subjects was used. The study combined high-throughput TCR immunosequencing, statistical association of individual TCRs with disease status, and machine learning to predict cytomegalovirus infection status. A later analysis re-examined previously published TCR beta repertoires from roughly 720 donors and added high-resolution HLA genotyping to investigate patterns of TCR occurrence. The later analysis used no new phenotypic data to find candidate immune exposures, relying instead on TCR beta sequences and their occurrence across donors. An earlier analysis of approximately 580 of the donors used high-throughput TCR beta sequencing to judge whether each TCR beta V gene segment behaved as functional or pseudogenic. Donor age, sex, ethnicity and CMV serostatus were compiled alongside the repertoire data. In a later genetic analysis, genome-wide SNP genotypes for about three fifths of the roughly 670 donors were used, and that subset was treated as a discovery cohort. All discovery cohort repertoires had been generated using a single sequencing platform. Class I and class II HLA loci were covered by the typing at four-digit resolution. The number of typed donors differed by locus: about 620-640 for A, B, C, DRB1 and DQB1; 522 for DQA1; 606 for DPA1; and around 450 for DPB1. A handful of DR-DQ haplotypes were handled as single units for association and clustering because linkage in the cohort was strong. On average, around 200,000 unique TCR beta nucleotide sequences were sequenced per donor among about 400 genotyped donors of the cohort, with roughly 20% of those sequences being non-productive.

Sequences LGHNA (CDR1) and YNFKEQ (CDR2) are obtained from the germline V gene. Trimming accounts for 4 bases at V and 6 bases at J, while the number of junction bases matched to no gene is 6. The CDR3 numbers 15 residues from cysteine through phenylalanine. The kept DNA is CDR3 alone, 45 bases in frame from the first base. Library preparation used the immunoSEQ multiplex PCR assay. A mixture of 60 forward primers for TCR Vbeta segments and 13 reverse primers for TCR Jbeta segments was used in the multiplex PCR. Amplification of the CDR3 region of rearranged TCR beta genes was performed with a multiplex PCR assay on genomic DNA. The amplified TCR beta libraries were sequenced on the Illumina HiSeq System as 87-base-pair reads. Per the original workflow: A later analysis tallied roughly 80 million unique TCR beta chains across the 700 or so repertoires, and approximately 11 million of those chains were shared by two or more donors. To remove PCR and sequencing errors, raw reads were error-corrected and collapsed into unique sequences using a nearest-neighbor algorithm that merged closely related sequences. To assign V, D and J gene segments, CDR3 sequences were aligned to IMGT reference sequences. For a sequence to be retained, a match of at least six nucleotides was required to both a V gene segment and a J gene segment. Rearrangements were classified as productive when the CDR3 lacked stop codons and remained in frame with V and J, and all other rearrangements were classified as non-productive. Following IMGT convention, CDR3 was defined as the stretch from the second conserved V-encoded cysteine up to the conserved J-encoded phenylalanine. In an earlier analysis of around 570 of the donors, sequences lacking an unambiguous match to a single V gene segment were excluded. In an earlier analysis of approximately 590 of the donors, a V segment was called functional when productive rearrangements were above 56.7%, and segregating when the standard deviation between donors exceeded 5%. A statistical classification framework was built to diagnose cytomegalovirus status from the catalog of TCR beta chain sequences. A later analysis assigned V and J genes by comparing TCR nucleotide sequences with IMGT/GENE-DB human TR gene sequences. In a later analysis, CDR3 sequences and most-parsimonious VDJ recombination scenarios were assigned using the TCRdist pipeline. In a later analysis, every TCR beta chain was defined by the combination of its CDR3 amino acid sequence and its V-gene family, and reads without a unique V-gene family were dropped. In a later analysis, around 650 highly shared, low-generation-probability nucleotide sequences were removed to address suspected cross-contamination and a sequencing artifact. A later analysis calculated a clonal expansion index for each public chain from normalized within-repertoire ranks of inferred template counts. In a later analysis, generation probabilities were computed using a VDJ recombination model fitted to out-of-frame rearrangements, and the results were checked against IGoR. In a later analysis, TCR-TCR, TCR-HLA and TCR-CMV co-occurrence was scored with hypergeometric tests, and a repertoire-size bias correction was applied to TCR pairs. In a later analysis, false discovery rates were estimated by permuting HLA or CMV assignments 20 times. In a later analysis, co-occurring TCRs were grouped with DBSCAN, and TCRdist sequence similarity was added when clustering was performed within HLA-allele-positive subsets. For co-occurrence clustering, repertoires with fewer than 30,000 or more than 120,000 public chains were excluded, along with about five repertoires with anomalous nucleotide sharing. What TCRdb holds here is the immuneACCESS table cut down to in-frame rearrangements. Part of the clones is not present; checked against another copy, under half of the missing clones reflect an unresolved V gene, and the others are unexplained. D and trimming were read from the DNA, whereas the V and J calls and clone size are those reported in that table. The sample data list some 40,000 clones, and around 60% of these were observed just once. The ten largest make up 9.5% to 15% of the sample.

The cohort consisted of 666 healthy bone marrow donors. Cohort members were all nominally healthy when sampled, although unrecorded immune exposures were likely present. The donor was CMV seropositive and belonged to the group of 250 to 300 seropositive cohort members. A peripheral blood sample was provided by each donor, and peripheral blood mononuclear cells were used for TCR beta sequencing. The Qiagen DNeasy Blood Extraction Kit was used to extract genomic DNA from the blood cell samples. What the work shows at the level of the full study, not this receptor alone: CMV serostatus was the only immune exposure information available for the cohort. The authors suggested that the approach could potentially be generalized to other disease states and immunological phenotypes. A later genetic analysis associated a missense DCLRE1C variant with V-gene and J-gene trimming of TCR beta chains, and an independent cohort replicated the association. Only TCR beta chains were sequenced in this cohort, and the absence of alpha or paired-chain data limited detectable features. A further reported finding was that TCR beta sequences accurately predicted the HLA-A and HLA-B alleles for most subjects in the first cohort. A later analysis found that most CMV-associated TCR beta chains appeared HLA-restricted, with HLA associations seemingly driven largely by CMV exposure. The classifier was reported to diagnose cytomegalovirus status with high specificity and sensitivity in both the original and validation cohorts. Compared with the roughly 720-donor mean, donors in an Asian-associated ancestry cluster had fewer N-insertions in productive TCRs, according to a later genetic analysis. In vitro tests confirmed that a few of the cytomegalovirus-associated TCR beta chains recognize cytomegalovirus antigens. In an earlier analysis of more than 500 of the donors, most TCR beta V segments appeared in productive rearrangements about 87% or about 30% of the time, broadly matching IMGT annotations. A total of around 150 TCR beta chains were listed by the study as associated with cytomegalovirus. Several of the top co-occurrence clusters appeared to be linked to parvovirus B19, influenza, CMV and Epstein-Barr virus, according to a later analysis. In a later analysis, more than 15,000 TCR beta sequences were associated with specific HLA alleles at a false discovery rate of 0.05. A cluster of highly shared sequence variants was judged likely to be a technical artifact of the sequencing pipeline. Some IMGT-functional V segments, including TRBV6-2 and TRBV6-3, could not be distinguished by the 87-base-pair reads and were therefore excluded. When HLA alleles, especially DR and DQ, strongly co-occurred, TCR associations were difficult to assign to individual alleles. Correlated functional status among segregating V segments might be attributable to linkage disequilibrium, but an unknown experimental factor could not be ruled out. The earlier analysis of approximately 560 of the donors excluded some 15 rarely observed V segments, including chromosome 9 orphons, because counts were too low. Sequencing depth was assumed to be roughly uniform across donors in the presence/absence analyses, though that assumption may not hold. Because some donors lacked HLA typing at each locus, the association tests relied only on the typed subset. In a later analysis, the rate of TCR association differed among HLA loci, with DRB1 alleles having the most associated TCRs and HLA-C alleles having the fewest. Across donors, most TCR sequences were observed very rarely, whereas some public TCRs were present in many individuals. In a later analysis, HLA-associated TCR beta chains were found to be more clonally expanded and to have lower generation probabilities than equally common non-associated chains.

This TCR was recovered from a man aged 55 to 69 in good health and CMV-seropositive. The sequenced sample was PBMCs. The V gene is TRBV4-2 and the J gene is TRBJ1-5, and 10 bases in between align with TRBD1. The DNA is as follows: TGTGCCAGCAGCCCGGGGACAGGGGTTGGTCAGCCCCAGCATTTT. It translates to CASSPGTGVGQPQHF.